The clone carrying this T cell receptor (beta chain) was counted many times. As yet, its antigen is unknown. The data were obtained in a study of CD8 T cells in ankylosing spondylitis. Study-level results: A motif in TCR beta, a set of about 8 highly homologous variants, appeared characteristic of ankylosing spondylitis blood. In ankylosing spondylitis patients, matched synovial fluid reportedly showed significant enrichment of disease-linked clones.

The CDR3 is 14 residues long. CDR1 is ENHRY and CDR2 is SYGVKD in the germline V gene. V shed 5 bases and J shed 7 bases, with 15 bases lying between them. With molecular barcodes, quantitative 5'-RACE was used to make the TCR beta libraries. TCRdb ran MiXCR on the 5' RACE reads and lists one entry per CDR3 protein. The sample contains 500,000 or so distinct CDR3 sequences, about 5.4% of which appear only once. Sequencing was done on a sample of blood, either unsorted or a sorted T cell fraction (not recorded which). The TCR sequence derives from a male donor with ankylosing spondylitis. The V and J genes are TRBV10-3 and TRBJ2-1, with D perhaps TRBD2 (6 bases). CDR3 protein: CAISPIGTENEQFF. The CDR3 coding sequence is TGTGCCATCAGTCCCATCGGGACTGAGAATGAGCAGTTCTTC.